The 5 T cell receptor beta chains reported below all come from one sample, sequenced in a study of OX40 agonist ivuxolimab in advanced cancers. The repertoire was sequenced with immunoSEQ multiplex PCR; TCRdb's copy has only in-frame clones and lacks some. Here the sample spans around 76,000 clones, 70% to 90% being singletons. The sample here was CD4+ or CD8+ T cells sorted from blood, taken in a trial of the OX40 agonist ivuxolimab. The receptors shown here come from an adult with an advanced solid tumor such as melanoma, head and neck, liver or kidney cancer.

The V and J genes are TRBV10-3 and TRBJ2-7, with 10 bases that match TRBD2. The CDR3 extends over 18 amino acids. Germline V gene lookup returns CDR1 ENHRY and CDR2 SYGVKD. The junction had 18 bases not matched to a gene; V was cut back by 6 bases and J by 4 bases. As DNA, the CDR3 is TGTGCCATCAGCCCCGAGACCCTGAGAGCGGGAGGGCGGTACGAGCAGTACTTC. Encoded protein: CAISPETLRAGGRYEQYF.

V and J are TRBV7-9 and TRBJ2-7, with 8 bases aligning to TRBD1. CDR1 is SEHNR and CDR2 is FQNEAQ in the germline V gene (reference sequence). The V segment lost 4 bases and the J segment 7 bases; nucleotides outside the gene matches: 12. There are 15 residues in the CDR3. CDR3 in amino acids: CASSSWTGRLGEQYF. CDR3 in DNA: TGTGCCAGCAGCTCGTGGACAGGGCGCTTGGGAGAGCAGTACTTC.

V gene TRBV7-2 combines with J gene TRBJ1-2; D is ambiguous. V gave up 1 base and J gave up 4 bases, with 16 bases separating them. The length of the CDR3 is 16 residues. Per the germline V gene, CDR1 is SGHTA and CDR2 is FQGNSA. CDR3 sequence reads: CASSLGAVGIGYGYTF. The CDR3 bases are TGTGCCAGCAGCTTAGGGGCGGTCGGTATTGGCTATGGCTACACCTTC.

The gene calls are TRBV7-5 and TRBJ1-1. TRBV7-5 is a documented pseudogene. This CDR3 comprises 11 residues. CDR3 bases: TGTGTCAGAAGCTCTGACAGAGGGGCTTTCTTT. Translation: CVRSSDRGAFF.

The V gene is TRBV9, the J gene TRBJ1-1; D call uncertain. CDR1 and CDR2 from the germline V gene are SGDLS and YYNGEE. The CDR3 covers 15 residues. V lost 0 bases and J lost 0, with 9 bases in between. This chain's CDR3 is CASSVAPALNTEAFF. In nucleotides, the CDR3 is TGTGCCAGCAGCGTAGCCCCCGCATTGAACACTGAAGCTTTCTTT.